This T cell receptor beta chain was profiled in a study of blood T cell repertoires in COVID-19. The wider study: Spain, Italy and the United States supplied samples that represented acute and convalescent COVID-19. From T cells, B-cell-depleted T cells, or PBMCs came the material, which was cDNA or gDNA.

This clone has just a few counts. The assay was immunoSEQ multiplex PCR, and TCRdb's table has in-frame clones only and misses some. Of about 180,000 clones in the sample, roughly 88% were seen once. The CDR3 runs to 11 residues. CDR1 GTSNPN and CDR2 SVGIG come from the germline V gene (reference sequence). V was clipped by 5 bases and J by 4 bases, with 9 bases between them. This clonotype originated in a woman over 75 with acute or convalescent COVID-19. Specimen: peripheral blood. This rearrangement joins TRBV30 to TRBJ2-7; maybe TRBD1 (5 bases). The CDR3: CAWGAGYEQYF. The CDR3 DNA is TGTGCCTGGGGGGCAGGGTACGAGCAGTACTTC.